These 23 T cell receptor beta chains came from one sample sequenced in a study of OX40 agonist ivuxolimab in advanced cancers. Method: immunoSEQ multiplex PCR; TCRdb's copy keeps in-frame clones and lacks some. Seen here are over 50,000 clones, 80% to 95% observed once, and the top ten hold around 25%. The specimen comprised CD4+ or CD8+ T cells sorted from blood, sampled in a trial of the OX40 agonist ivuxolimab. The receptor source for this set is an adult with an advanced solid tumor such as melanoma, head and neck, liver or kidney cancer.

The rearrangement uses TRBV7-2 and TRBJ1-2; 8 nucleotides agree with TRBD1. This CDR3 comprises 16 residues. The germline gives CDR1 SGHTA, CDR2 FQGNSA. With 4 bases clipped from V and 2 bases from J, the junction kept 9 bases outside the gene matches. The CDR3 bases are TGTGCCAGCAGCTCTTCACCCGGGACAGGAAACTATGGCTACACCTTC. It is translated as CASSSSPGTGNYGYTF. The full variable domain, with the rest looked up from reference TRBV7-2 and TRBJ1-2, is GAGVSQSPSNKVTEKGKDVELRCDPISGHTALYWYRQSLGQGLEFLIYFQGNSAPDKSGLPSDRFSAERTGGSVSTLTIQRTQQEDSAVYLCASSSSPGTGNYGYTFGSGTRLTVV.

The V and J genes are TRBV28 and TRBJ2-6, with 10 bases matching TRBD2. Germline CDR1 reads MDHEN; CDR2 reads SYDVKM. Germline trimming cut 2 bases from V and 0 bases from J; bases unmatched to any gene: 1. The CDR3 is made up of 17 amino acids. The CDR3 DNA reads as TGTGCCAGCAGTTTAGTAGCGGGGGGCTCTGGGGCCAACGTCCTGACTTTC. Translation gives CASSLVAGGSGANVLTF.

The genes are TRBV5-6 and TRBJ1-5; D unclear. Trimming cost V 4 bases and J 3 bases, with 11 bases left between them. This CDR3 region has 14 residues. CDR1 SGHDT and CDR2 YYEEEE come from the germline V gene. The CDR3 protein is CASSRSGNNQPQHF. As DNA, the CDR3 is TGTGCCAGCAGCCGATCGGGCAACAATCAGCCCCAGCATTTT.

The CDR3 coding sequence is TGTGCCAGCAGCTTGGCCACGGGGAATGAGCAGTTCTTC. It codes for CASSLATGNEQFF. This chain joins TRBV5-4 and TRBJ2-1, with D possibly matching TRBD2 (5 bases). CDR1 is SGHNT, CDR2 YYREEE, per germline (reference sequence). The CDR3 contains 13 residues. V shed 0 bases and J shed 7 bases, with 8 bases lying between them.

The chain employs TRBV28 and TRBJ2-3; D is possibly TRBD1 (6 bases). This CDR3 comprises 15 residues. The V end was cut by 6 bases, the J end by 0 bases, with 13 bases between. Germline values: CDR1 MDHEN, CDR2 SYDVKM. This chain's CDR3 is CASSFRGGSTDTQYF. CDR3 sequence (DNA): TGTGCCAGCAGCTTCAGGGGCGGGAGCACAGATACGCAGTATTTT. The full variable domain, with the rest looked up from reference TRBV28 and TRBJ2-3, is DVKVTQSSRYLVKRTGEKVFLECVQDMDHENMFWYRQDPGLGLRLIYFSYDVKMKEKGDIPEGYSVSREKKERFSLILESASTNQTSMYLCASSFRGGSTDTQYFGPGTRLTVL.

This sequence joins TRBV14 and TRBJ2-5; no clear D. Trimming took 4 bases from V and 7 from J, leaving 19 bases between them. The CDR3 spans 15 residues. In germline, CDR1 is SGHDN, CDR2 FVKESK. The CDR3 here is CASSPFFKVEGTQYF. The CDR3 DNA reads TGTGCCAGCAGCCCCTTTTTTAAGGTCGAAGGGACCCAGTACTTC.

The chain combines TRBV19 with TRBJ1-2, with D unclear. CDR1 is LNHDA and CDR2 is SQIVND in the germline V gene (reference sequence). With 0 bases removed from V and 5 bases from J, the gap between germline ends came to 10 bases. The CDR3 sequence is 14 residues long. The CDR3 DNA reads TGTGCCAGTAGTATAGACGCTACGAGTTATGGCTACACCTTC. Translating gives CASSIDATSYGYTF.

The chain links TRBV30 to TRBJ1-1; 7 bases map to TRBD1. CDR3 length: 14 residues. Germline-derived CDR1 and CDR2 are GTSNPN and SVGIG (reference sequence). V gave up 4 bases and J gave up 11 bases; unmatched junction bases: 16. CDR3 sequence: CAWTSSTGASNAFF. The CDR3 nucleotides read TGTGCCTGGACCTCCTCCACAGGGGCCTCGAACGCTTTCTTT.

V is TRBV19 and J is TRBJ2-1; 7 positions match TRBD1. The CDR3 runs to 16 residues. Germline CDR1 reads LNHDA; CDR2 reads SQIVND (reference sequence). V shed 3 bases and J 2 bases; nucleotides not matched to a gene: 7. CDR3 DNA: TGTGCCAGTAGTATCGCCGGACAGGCCACCTACAATGAGCAGTTCTTC. Protein: CASSIAGQATYNEQFF.

The chain has TRBV7-2 and TRBJ1-5; maybe TRBD1 (5 bases). The length of the CDR3 is 16 residues. The V and J ends lost 5 bases and 5 bases respectively, with 19 bases between them. CDR1 and CDR2 (germline): SGHTA, FQGNSA. Here the CDR3 DNA reads TGTGCCAGCAGCCAGACCAGTCCGGGGCTGTATCAGCCCCAGCATTTT. This translates into CASSQTSPGLYQPQHF.

This clone was detected once. Additional DNA sequences in this sample encode the identical CDR3. V is TRBV13 and J is TRBJ2-7; a possible D gene is TRBD1 (5 bases). The CDR3 has 13 amino acids. Trimming took 6 bases from V and 2 from J, leaving 11 bases between them. Germline lookup yields CDR1 PRHDT and CDR2 FYEKMQ (reference sequence). The CDR3 DNA is TGTGCCAGCAGTATGGACACAGCCTACGAGCAGTACTTC. Protein product: CASSMDTAYEQYF.

This clone was found once. CDR3 sequence reads: CASSIVAVDTQYF. In DNA, the CDR3 is TGTGCCAGTAGTATAGTTGCCGTGGATACGCAGTATTTT. The rearrangement joins TRBV19 to TRBJ2-3, with D uncertain. Germline assignment: CDR1 LNHDA and CDR2 SQIVND (reference sequence). The V end lost 1 base, the J end lost 6 bases, and 8 bases lay between the germline ends. This CDR3 spans 13 amino acids.

This clone was observed once. The chain uses TRBV28 and TRBJ2-5, with a weak D call TRBD2 (6 bases). This CDR3 has 14 residues. Germline CDR1 MDHEN, CDR2 SYDVKM. The V end lost 3 bases, the J end lost 4 bases, and 12 bases lay between the germline ends. As DNA, the CDR3 is TGTGCCAGCAGTTTGATTCTAGCGACAGAGACCCAGTACTTC. As protein: CASSLILATETQYF. Looking up the rest from reference TRBV28 and TRBJ2-5 gives the full variable domain: DVKVTQSSRYLVKRTGEKVFLECVQDMDHENMFWYRQDPGLGLRLIYFSYDVKMKEKGDIPEGYSVSREKKERFSLILESASTNQTSMYLCASSLILATETQYFGPGTRLLVL.

The V call is TRBV9, the J call TRBJ2-5; D is ambiguous. Germline V CDR1 and CDR2: SGDLS, YYNGEE. The CDR3 has 10 amino acids. V lost 3 bases, J lost 4 bases, and 1 base lay in between. CDR3 protein: CASSGETQYF. For the CDR3, the DNA is TGTGCCAGCAGCGGAGAGACCCAGTACTTC.

Comment on this clone: Other DNA sequences in this specimen translate into the identical CDR3. The V and J genes are TRBV18 and TRBJ2-7; the D gene is possibly TRBD2 (6 bases). V lost 2 bases and J 2 bases, leaving 7 bases between the germline ends. The CDR3 contains 13 residues. Germline assignment: CDR1 KGHSH and CDR2 LQKENI. The CDR3 is CASSPGTAYEQYF. The CDR3 DNA is TGTGCCAGCTCACCAGGGACTGCCTACGAGCAGTACTTC.

The CDR3 spells CSVDREGGYEQYF. For the CDR3, the DNA is TGCAGCGTTGACAGGGAAGGGGGCTACGAGCAGTACTTC. V usage is TRBV29-1 and J usage is TRBJ2-7, with a weak D call TRBD1 (6 bases). From germline, CDR1 is SQVTM and CDR2 ANQGSEA. The V gene lost 3 bases and the J gene lost 3 bases, with 12 bases spanning the gap. This CDR3 contains 13 residues.

The DNA for the CDR3 is TGTGCCTGGTCACCCCTAGCGGGAGTCGAGCAGTACTTC. Translating it yields CAWSPLAGVEQYF. V usage is TRBV30 and J usage is TRBJ2-7, with 10 bases identical to TRBD2. CDR1 and CDR2 from the germline V gene are GTSNPN and SVGIG (reference sequence). This CDR3 region has 13 residues. With V trimmed by 5 bases and J by 6 bases, 7 bases remained unmatched.

The chain employs TRBV6-5 and TRBJ2-7; no firm D call. V was pared by 6 bases and J by 4 bases, with 13 bases between. The CDR3 covers 13 residues. The germline gives CDR1 MNHEY, CDR2 SVGAGI. The CDR3 spells CASRYAGNYEQYF. The CDR3, as DNA: TGTGCCAGCAGGTATGCAGGCAATTACGAGCAGTACTTC.

V gene TRBV28 combines with J gene TRBJ2-1; TRBD2 matches at 10 bases. V was pared by 4 bases and J by 6 bases, with 6 bases of the junction left unmatched. The CDR3 has 15 amino acids. CDR1 and CDR2 (germline): MDHEN, SYDVKM. CDR3 in amino acids: CASSSPGTSVNEQFF. As DNA, the CDR3 is TGTGCCAGCAGTTCCCCCGGGACTAGCGTCAATGAGCAGTTCTTC.

The rearrangement uses TRBV6-5 and TRBJ2-2, with TRBD2 matching 12 bases. CDR1 and CDR2 (germline): MNHEY, SVGAGI. There are 14 residues in the CDR3. CDR3 sequence: CASELAGGTGELFF. In nucleotides, the CDR3 is TGTGCGAGCGAACTAGCGGGAGGCACCGGGGAGCTGTTTTTT.

This chain joins TRBV15 and TRBJ1-1; 8 positions agree with TRBD1. V lost 4 bases to trimming and J lost 4 bases; unmatched junction nucleotides: 8. CDR3 length: 15 residues. Germline-derived CDR1 and CDR2 are LNHNV and YYDKDF (reference sequence). CDR3 nucleotides: TGTGCCACCAGCATAGTAGGACAGGGCGGCACTGAAGCTTTCTTT. Protein product: CATSIVGQGGTEAFF. Full variable domain (rest looked up from reference TRBV15 and TRBJ1-1): DAMVIQNPRYQVTQFGKPVTLSCSQTLNHNVMYWYQQKSSQAPKLLFHYYDKDFNNEADTPDNFQSRRPNTSFCFLDIRSPGLGDTAMYLCATSIVGQGGTEAFFGQGTRLTVV.

The CDR3 DNA sequence: TGTGCCAGCAGTACCGGCGCGGGGTACAATGAGCAGTTCTTC. Amino acids: CASSTGAGYNEQFF. This rearrangement joins TRBV6-5 to TRBJ2-1, with D tentatively TRBD2 (6 bases). Between the trimmed V and J ends, which lost 5 bases and 4 bases, there was a span of 12 bases. The CDR3 is made up of 14 amino acids. The V gene's germline CDR1 is MNHEY and CDR2 SVGAGI.

V and J are TRBV25-1 and TRBJ2-1; possibly TRBD2 for D (6 bases). Germline V gene data show CDR1 as MGHDK and CDR2 as SYGVNS. CDR3 length: 14 amino acids. V gave up 4 bases and J gave up 5 bases, with 12 bases separating them. This CDR3 is CASSGAGTHNEQFF. CDR3 sequence (DNA): TGTGCCAGCAGTGGCGCCGGGACTCACAATGAGCAGTTCTTC.